This T cell receptor (beta chain) derives from a study of blood T cell repertoires in COVID-19. Study as a whole: The samples span acute and convalescent COVID-19 from the United States, Italy and Spain. Nucleic acid was either cDNA or gDNA, and it came from T cells, B-cell-depleted T cells, or PBMCs.

This CDR3 is 14 amino acids long. V was clipped by 7 bases and J by 4 bases; unmatched bases: 5. Germline lookup yields CDR1 KGHDR and CDR2 SFDVKD. Per the study methods: For nucleated cells, counts were estimated from reference gene primer amplification. Sequenced by immunoSEQ multiplex PCR; TCRdb stores in-frame clones only, minus some. V, J and clone size reflect that table, while D and trimming were determined from the DNA. The sample includes 150,000 to 200,000 clones, around 80% of them seen just once. This clone was detected only once. This receptor was identified in a man under 40 with active or convalescent COVID-19. The sample consisted of peripheral blood. The V and J genes are TRBV24-1 and TRBJ2-2; TRBD1 matches 7 bases. The CDR3: CATSSRQGTGELFF. For the CDR3, the DNA is TGTGCCACCAGCAGCAGACAGGGCACCGGGGAGCTGTTTTTT.